One and the same sample provided the 17 T cell receptor beta chains below, sequenced in a study of identical twins. TCRdb used MiXCR to reprocess the 5' RACE reads, holding one entry per CDR3 protein. Here the sample spans a few hundred thousand distinct CDR3 sequences, more than 9% being singletons. These same data were also listed under a study on yellow fever vaccine responses in identical twins.

Sequences were obtained from PBMCs. Every receptor here comes from a woman younger than 30 in good health.

There are a few counts of this clonotype. V gene TRBV7-2 combines with J gene TRBJ1-3, with 7 bases that match TRBD1. The trim removed 5 bases at V and 7 bases at J, leaving 5 bases unmatched. Germline CDR1 and CDR2: SGHTA and FQGNSA. The CDR3 length is 13 residues. In DNA, the CDR3 is TGTGCCAGCAGCGGCGACAGGGAGAACACCATATATTTT. Amino acids: CASSGDRENTIYF. The full variable domain, its missing parts supplied by reference TRBV7-2 and TRBJ1-3, is GAGVSQSPSNKVTEKGKDVELRCDPISGHTALYWYRQSLGQGLEFLIYFQGNSAPDKSGLPSDRFSAERTGGSVSTLTIQRTQQEDSAVYLCASSGDRENTIYFGEGSWLTVV.

In this sample, this clonotype turned up many times. This chain connects TRBV6-6 to TRBJ2-7; TRBD1 agrees at 7 bases. Germline loops: CDR1 MNHNY, CDR2 SVGAGI (reference sequence). J lost 1 base, V lost 5 bases, and 2 bases had no gene match. The CDR3 is 13 amino acids. CDR3: CASSPGGSYEQYF. For the CDR3, the DNA is TGTGCCAGCAGTCCAGGGGGTTCCTACGAGCAGTACTTC.

The V and J genes are TRBV5-1 and TRBJ2-7; TRBD1 is a possible D gene (6 bases). Germline-derived CDR1 and CDR2 are SGHRS and YFSETQ. The CDR3 spans 15 residues. V gave up 4 bases and J gave up 0 bases, with 14 bases separating them. The CDR3 spells CASSVRPDSSYEQYF. CDR3 DNA sequence: TGCGCCAGCAGCGTACGCCCGGACAGCTCCTACGAGCAGTACTTC.

In its sample, this clonotype was seen many times. V is TRBV7-2 and J is TRBJ2-7; no definite D call. V was pared by 0 bases and J by 4 bases, with 7 bases between. The CDR3 length is 13 residues. Germline V gene data show CDR1 as SGHTA and CDR2 as FQGNSA. CDR3 region: CASSLAGQYEQYF. CDR3 nucleotide sequence: TGTGCCAGCAGCTTAGCAGGCCAGTACGAGCAGTACTTC.

The V call is TRBV4-3, the J call TRBJ2-7; tentative D call: TRBD2 (6 bases). The V end lost 0 bases, the J end lost 6 bases, and 18 bases lay between the germline ends. CDR3 length: 16 residues. Germline loops: CDR1 LGHNA, CDR2 YSLEER. CDR3 in amino acids: CASSQDPAGPLGEQYF. CDR3 DNA: TGCGCCAGCAGCCAAGATCCCGCGGGACCTTTGGGCGAGCAGTACTTC.

This clonotype came up a few times. CDR3 nucleotides: TGCAGCGTTGTGTTGGGACAGGGTCAGTATTTT. Its translation: CSVVLGQGQYF. The genes are TRBV29-1 and TRBJ2-3; 9 bases are a match to TRBD1. Per germline, CDR1 SQVTM and CDR2 ANQGSEA. The CDR3 has 11 amino acids. V dropped 4 bases and J dropped 12; count of bases not matched to a gene: 5.

This clonotype was seen a handful of times. The chain carries TRBV2 and TRBJ2-1; D is unclear. CDR1 SNHLY and CDR2 FYNNEI come from the germline V gene. The CDR3 consists of 15 residues. Trimming left V 1 base short and J 0 bases short, with 7 bases between. CDR3 amino acids: CASSEDSFSYNEQFF. In DNA, the CDR3 is TGTGCCAGCAGTGAAGACTCTTTCTCCTACAATGAGCAGTTCTTC.

This clonotype has a handful of counts. The gene calls are TRBV24-1 and TRBJ2-5; maybe TRBD1 (6 bases). Germline loops: CDR1 KGHDR, CDR2 SFDVKD. The CDR3 consists of 16 residues. V was cut by 3 bases and J by 1 base, with 14 bases left in between. CDR3 amino acids: CATSDRTASIQETQYF. The CDR3, as DNA: TGTGCCACCAGTGATCGGACAGCGTCCATCCAAGAGACCCAGTACTTC.

This clonotype was detected a few times. The V and J genes are TRBV28 and TRBJ2-3; 14 bases align to TRBD2. The germline gives CDR1 MDHEN, CDR2 SYDVKM. This CDR3 has 17 amino acids. The V gene end was trimmed by 2 bases and the J gene end by 4 bases; junction bases not matched to a gene: 5. The DNA for the CDR3 is TGTGCCAGCAGTTTACTAGGACTAGCGGGAGGAGCAGATACGCAGTATTTT. As protein: CASSLLGLAGGADTQYF.

The chain recombines TRBV5-5 with TRBJ2-7, with 10 bases fitting TRBD1. The CDR3 contains 16 residues. V was pared by 3 bases and J by 3 bases, with 9 bases of the junction left unmatched. Germline CDR1 and CDR2: SGHKS and YYEKEE (reference sequence). CDR3 loop: CASSSRDRGQNYEQYF. The CDR3 nucleotides read TGTGCCAGCAGCTCCCGGGACAGGGGACAAAACTACGAGCAGTACTTC.

The V gene is TRBV12-3 or TRBV12-4, the J gene TRBJ2-5; D is uncertain. The CDR3 consists of 13 residues. V was cut by 4 bases and J by 7 bases, with 13 bases left in between. Written as DNA, the CDR3 is TGTGCCAGCAGTTCCGACCCCCTGGGGACCCAGTACTTC. Translation: CASSSDPLGTQYF.

V and J are TRBV7-9 and TRBJ1-1; TRBD1 matches at 9 bases. The V gene's germline CDR1 is SEHNR and CDR2 FQNEAQ (reference sequence). This CDR3 has 13 residues. V gave up 6 bases and J gave up 8 bases; unmatched junction bases: 7. CDR3 DNA sequence: TGTGCCAGCAGTTTACAGGGGGCTGGCGAAGCTTTCTTT. It yields the protein CASSLQGAGEAFF. The full variable domain, rest sourced from reference TRBV7-9 and TRBJ1-1, is DTGVSQNPRHKITKRGQNVTFRCDPISEHNRLYWYRQTLGQGPEFLTYFQNEAQLEKSRLLSDRFSAERPKGSFSTLEIQRTEQGDSAMYLCASSLQGAGEAFFGQGTRLTVV.

J is TRBJ1-4 and V is TRBV12-3 or TRBV12-4; no clear D. Trimming stripped 3 bases from V and 4 bases from J, with 12 bases between. This CDR3 is 15 amino acids long. CDR3 in amino acids: CASSFGDRGNEKLFF. The CDR3 nucleotides read TGTGCCAGCAGTTTTGGGGATCGCGGTAATGAAAAACTGTTTTTT.

This clonotype has at least ten counts. The J gene is TRBJ2-2, the V gene TRBV12-3 or TRBV12-4; D perhaps matches TRBD1 (5 bases). V lost 1 base to trimming and J lost 6 bases, with 9 bases between them. This CDR3 contains 14 residues. CDR3: CASSLGAGSGELFF. The CDR3 DNA reads TGTGCCAGCAGTTTAGGGGCAGGGTCCGGGGAGCTGTTTTTT.

In its sample, this clonotype was seen a few times. The chain couples TRBV6-2 or TRBV6-3 to TRBJ2-1; D gene uncertain. V shed 0 bases and J shed 5 bases, with 5 bases lying between them. CDR1 and CDR2 (germline): MNHEY, SVGEGT. This CDR3 spans 13 amino acids. Here the CDR3 DNA reads TGTGCCAGCAGTTACTCGAGCGACAATGAGCAGTTCTTC. It translates to CASSYSSDNEQFF.

In its sample, this clonotype was seen many times. This chain joins TRBV24-1 and TRBJ1-6; TRBD1 is a possible D gene (5 bases). The length of the CDR3 is 14 residues. Deletions cut 9 bases from V and 9 bases from J, with 17 bases between. Germline values: CDR1 KGHDR, CDR2 SFDVKD. The CDR3 nucleotides read TGTGCCACCCGACGGGGGACTCTGGGTTCACCCCTCCACTTT. Residues: CATRRGTLGSPLHF.

The rearrangement links TRBV19 to TRBJ2-1, with D perhaps matching TRBD1 (5 bases). The CDR3 has 18 amino acids. The ends were cut back, 1 base at V and 0 bases at J, with 16 bases in the middle. CDR1 and CDR2 (germline): LNHDA, SQIVND (reference sequence). CDR3 in DNA: TGTGCCAGTAGTATAGCAAGAAAGACAGCACTCTCCTACAATGAGCAGTTCTTC. It encodes CASSIARKTALSYNEQFF.